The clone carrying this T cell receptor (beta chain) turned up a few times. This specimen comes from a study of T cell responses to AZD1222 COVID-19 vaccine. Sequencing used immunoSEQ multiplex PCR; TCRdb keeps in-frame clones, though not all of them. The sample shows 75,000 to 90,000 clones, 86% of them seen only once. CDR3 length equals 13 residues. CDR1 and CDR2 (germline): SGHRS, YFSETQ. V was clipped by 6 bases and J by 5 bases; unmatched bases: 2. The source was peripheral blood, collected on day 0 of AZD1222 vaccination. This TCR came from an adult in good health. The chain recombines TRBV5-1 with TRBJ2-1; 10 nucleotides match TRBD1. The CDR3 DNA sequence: TGCGCCAGCACCGGGACAGGGGACAATGAGCAGTTCTTC. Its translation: CASTGTGDNEQFF.